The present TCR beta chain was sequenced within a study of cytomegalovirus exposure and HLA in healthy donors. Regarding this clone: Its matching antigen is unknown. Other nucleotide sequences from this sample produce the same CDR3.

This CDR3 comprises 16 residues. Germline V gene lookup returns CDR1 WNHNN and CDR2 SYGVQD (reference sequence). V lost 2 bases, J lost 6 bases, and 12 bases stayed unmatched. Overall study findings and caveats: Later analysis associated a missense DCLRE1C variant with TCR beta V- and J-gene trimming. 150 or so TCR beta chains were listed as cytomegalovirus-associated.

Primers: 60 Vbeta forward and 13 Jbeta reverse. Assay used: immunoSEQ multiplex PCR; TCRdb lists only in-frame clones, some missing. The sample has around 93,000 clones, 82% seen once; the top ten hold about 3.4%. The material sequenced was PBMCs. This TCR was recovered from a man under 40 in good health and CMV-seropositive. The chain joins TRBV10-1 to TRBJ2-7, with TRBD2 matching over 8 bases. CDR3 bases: TGCGCCAGCAGTGAGAGAGGAGGGGCGGGAGGCCGCGAGCAGTACTTC. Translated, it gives CASSERGGAGGREQYF.